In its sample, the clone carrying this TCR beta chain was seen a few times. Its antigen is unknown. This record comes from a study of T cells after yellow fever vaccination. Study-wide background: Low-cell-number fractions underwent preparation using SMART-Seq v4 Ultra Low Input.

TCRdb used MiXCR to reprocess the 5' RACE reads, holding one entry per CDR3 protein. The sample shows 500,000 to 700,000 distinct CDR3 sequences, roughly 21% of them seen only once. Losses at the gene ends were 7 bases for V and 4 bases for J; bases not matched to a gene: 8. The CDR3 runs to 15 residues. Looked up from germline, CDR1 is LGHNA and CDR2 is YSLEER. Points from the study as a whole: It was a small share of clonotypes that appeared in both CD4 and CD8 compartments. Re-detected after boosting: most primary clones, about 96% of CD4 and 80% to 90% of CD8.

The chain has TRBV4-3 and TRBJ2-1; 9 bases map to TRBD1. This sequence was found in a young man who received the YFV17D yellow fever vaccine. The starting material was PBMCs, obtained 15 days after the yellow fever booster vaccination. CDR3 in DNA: TGCGCCAGCACCCGGGGGACAGGGTTTTACAATGAGCAGTTCTTC. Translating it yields CASTRGTGFYNEQFF.